These 10 T cell receptor beta chains came from one sample sequenced in a study of radiotherapy plus CTLA-4 blockade in lung cancer. Sequencing used immunoSEQ multiplex PCR; TCRdb keeps in-frame clones, though not all of them. The repertoire holds some 110,000 clones, with 70% to 85% as singletons. Sequences were derived from peripheral blood, sampled from a patient treated with radiotherapy plus ipilimumab. These TCRs come from a human donor with non-small cell lung cancer that progressed on radiotherapy plus ipilimumab. Some clones in this sample may be carry-over from other donors' samples.

The chain uses TRBV4-1 and TRBJ1-2, with unresolved D. Deletions cut 4 bases from V and 4 bases from J, with 10 bases between. Germline V gives CDR1 MGHRA, CDR2 YSYEKL. The CDR3 runs 13 residues. The CDR3 DNA follows: TGCGCCAGCAGCCGTAATATCGTCTATGGCTACACCTTC. Translation: CASSRNIVYGYTF.

This clone was detected only a few times. The rearrangement uses TRBV6-1 and TRBJ2-1; D ambiguous. Trimming left V 6 bases short and J 1 base short, with 13 bases between. The CDR3 runs 15 residues. Per germline, CDR1 MNHNS and CDR2 SASEGT. This CDR3 is CASSIDGISYNEQFF. CDR3 in DNA: TGTGCCAGCAGCATCGATGGGATTTCCTACAATGAGCAGTTCTTC.

This chain uses TRBV18 with TRBJ1-1, with D maybe TRBD1 (5 bases). This CDR3 has 13 amino acids. Germline CDR1 reads KGHSH; CDR2 reads LQKENI. V was shortened by 2 bases and J by 10 bases, with 14 bases between the two germline ends. The CDR3 DNA is TGTGCCAGCTCACCATCGGCAGGGACGGGAGCTTTCTTT. Translated, it gives CASSPSAGTGAFF. Based on the CDR3 plus reference TRBV18 and TRBJ1-1, the full variable domain is NAGVMQNPRHLVRRRGQEARLRCSPMKGHSHVYWYRQLPEEGLKFMVYLQKENIIDESGMPKERFSAEFPKEGPSILRIQQVVRGDSAAYFCASSPSAGTGAFFGQGTRLTVV.

This chain uses TRBV5-1 with TRBJ1-4, with 10 bases matching TRBD1. This CDR3 is 16 amino acids long. Per the germline V gene, CDR1 is SGHRS and CDR2 is YFSETQ. V lost 0 bases, J lost 2 bases, and 1 base stayed unmatched. This CDR3 reads CASSLGQGATNEKLFF. Here the CDR3 DNA reads TGCGCCAGCAGCTTGGGACAGGGGGCTACTAATGAAAAACTGTTTTTT.

This clone turned up a few times. The chain joins TRBV28 to TRBJ1-3; perhaps TRBD1 as D (5 bases). Trimming left V 6 bases short and J 0 bases short, with 18 bases between. This CDR3 contains 17 residues. Germline values: CDR1 MDHEN, CDR2 SYDVKM. CDR3 amino acids: CASRQSPGRPSGNTIYF. CDR3 sequence (DNA): TGTGCCAGCAGACAATCTCCGGGACGTCCCTCTGGAAACACCATATATTTT.

CDR3 residues: CASSWSAYGYTF. CDR3 in DNA: TGTGCCAGCAGTTGGTCAGCCTATGGCTACACCTTC. The chain uses TRBV6-1 and TRBJ1-2, with unresolved D. Trimming left V 5 bases short and J 4 bases short, with 8 bases between. The CDR3 length is 12 residues. Germline V CDR1 and CDR2: MNHNS, SASEGT.

The rearrangement links TRBV10-3 to TRBJ1-1; D ambiguous. Per the germline V gene, CDR1 is ENHRY and CDR2 is SYGVKD. Between the trimmed V and J ends, which lost 2 bases and 1 base, there was a span of 5 bases. The CDR3 length is 13 residues. The CDR3 nucleotides are TGTGCCATCAGTGAGCTTAGGAACACTGAAGCTTTCTTT. Its translation: CAISELRNTEAFF.

CDR3 sequence reads: CASSRSPEETQYF. The CDR3 DNA reads TGTGCCAGCAGCCGGAGTCCCGAAGAGACCCAGTACTTC. V usage is TRBV11-1 and J usage is TRBJ2-5; no reliable D call. Trimming pared 5 bases from V and 3 bases from J, leaving 10 bases between. The CDR3 has 13 amino acids. Germline values: CDR1 SGHAT, CDR2 FQDESV (reference sequence). The whole variable domain, remainder taken from reference TRBV11-1 and TRBJ2-5, is EAEVAQSPRYKITEKSQAVAFWCDPISGHATLYWYRQILGQGPELLVQFQDESVVDDSQLPKDRFSAERLKGVDSTLKIQPAELGDSAMYLCASSRSPEETQYFGPGTRLLVL.

The V and J genes are TRBV6-9 and TRBJ1-2; 10 bases are shared with TRBD1. V shed 4 bases and J 1 base; nucleotides not matched to a gene: 6. CDR3 size: 16 residues. Per germline, CDR1 MNHGY and CDR2 SVAAGI. The CDR3 protein is CASSFLTGGLNYGYTF. CDR3 nucleotide sequence: TGTGCCAGCAGTTTCCTGACAGGGGGCCTTAACTATGGCTACACCTTC.

The chain recombines TRBV28 with TRBJ2-1; tentatively, D is TRBD2 (6 bases). V lost 3 bases and J 1 base, leaving 16 bases between the germline ends. Germline-derived CDR1 and CDR2 are MDHEN and SYDVKM. The CDR3 contains 17 residues. This CDR3 is CASSFPFSGGSYNEQFF. The CDR3 bases are TGTGCCAGCAGTTTCCCTTTTTCCGGGGGTTCCTACAATGAGCAGTTCTTC.